These T cell receptor beta chains were read from a single sample in a study of cytomegalovirus exposure and HLA in healthy donors. Profiling relied on immunoSEQ multiplex PCR, and the TCRdb table lists in-frame clones only, not all of them. Of some 90,000 clones listed, around 90% are singletons. Sequences were obtained from PBMCs. Source of these receptors: a woman aged 25 to 39 in good health and CMV-seronegative. The CDR3 runs from the conserved cysteine through the conserved F or W. D genes are given only for firm matches. Clone size is not always given. Where it is, it says once, few, many or a class for expanded clones.

cdr3_nt cdr3_aa v_call clone_size j_call d_call
TGTGCCAGCAGCCCCCAGACGGGGGGGTCCGGGGAGCTGTTTTTT CASSPQTGGSGELFF TRBV7-3 . TRBJ2-2 TRBD2
TGTGCCAGCAGCTTGAGGGGACAGGGAACTGGGGCCAACGTCCTGACTTTC CASSLRGQGTGANVLTF TRBV5-4 once TRBJ2-6 TRBD1
TGCGCCAGCAGCCGCGGGGGAGGACGCCCAGATACGCAGTATTTT CASSRGGGRPDTQYF TRBV5-1 . TRBJ2-3 TRBD2
TGTGCCAGCTCACCCCGGAGAGGAACGAACACCGGGGAGCTGTTTTTT CASSPRRGTNTGELFF TRBV18 . TRBJ2-2 .
TGTGCCAGCTCCCCCAACTACTACGAGCAGTACTTC CASSPNYYEQYF TRBV18 . TRBJ2-7 .
TGTGCCAGCAGCCTACAGGGATCCACTGAAGCTTTCTTT CASSLQGSTEAFF TRBV11-3 once TRBJ1-1 .
TGCGCCAGCAGCCAGCTACAAGGGGATATGGTCAATGAGCAGTTCTTC CASSQLQGDMVNEQFF TRBV4-3 . TRBJ2-1 .
TGCGCCAGCAGCTCGGTCCCTACCGGGACAGACATTTCCTTC CASSSVPTGTDISF TRBV5-1 . TRBJ1-2 TRBD1
TGTGCCAGCAGCTATGGACAGGGGATTGTGGAGACCCAGTACTTC CASSYGQGIVETQYF TRBV7-7 . TRBJ2-5 TRBD1
TGTGCCAGCAGGCGGGCCCCTTATAGCAATCAGCCCCAGCATTTT CASRRAPYSNQPQHF TRBV6-5 . TRBJ1-5 .
TGCAGCGGCATACCGGGCCTCAGGCGGGGCAACAATGAGCAGTTCTTC CSGIPGLRRGNNEQFF TRBV29-1 . TRBJ2-1 .
TGTGCCAGCAGCCGCCAACTAGCGGGAGGAGAGACCCAGTACTTC CASSRQLAGGETQYF TRBV7-2 . TRBJ2-5 TRBD2
TGTGCCAGCAGAAAGGGACTAGCGGGAGGGCGGTACGAGCAGTACTTC CASRKGLAGGRYEQYF TRBV6-4 once TRBJ2-7 TRBD2
TGCAGCGTTGTTGCAGGTCTGAACACTGAAGCTTTCTTT CSVVAGLNTEAFF TRBV29-1 . TRBJ1-1 .
TGTGCCAGCAGCCCGGGACAGGGTGCCTACGAGCAGTACTTC CASSPGQGAYEQYF TRBV9 . TRBJ2-7 TRBD1
TGCGCCAGCAGCTTGGTAGCTAGCGGGGGGTACGAGCAGTACTTC CASSLVASGGYEQYF TRBV5-1 . TRBJ2-7 TRBD2
TGTGCCAGCAACAGTCAAGAGACCCAGTACTTC CASNSQETQYF TRBV2 once TRBJ2-5 .
TGTGCCAGCAGTTACTCGATGTTCCCCCCAGGGCAGACCCAGTACTTC CASSYSMFPPGQTQYF TRBV6-5 . TRBJ2-5 .
TGCGCCAGCAGCCAAGCTCAAGGGGAGGATGAAAAACTGTTTTTT CASSQAQGEDEKLFF TRBV4-3 . TRBJ1-4 .
TGTGCCAGCAGCTTAGACCCCGGTGGAGTACAAGAGACCCAGTACTTC CASSLDPGGVQETQYF TRBV5-4 . TRBJ2-5 .
TGTGCCAGCAGCTTACGGGGGGCCGGTGAAGCTTTCTTT CASSLRGAGEAFF TRBV11-2 . TRBJ1-1 .
TGTGCCAGCAGTGAGACAGAGGCGGGCTACACCTTC CASSETEAGYTF TRBV6-1 . TRBJ1-2 .
TGCGCCAGCAGCCAAGATATTCAGGGGGCAAACTATGGCTACACCTTC CASSQDIQGANYGYTF TRBV4-1 . TRBJ1-2 TRBD1
TGCAGTGCGGACTTCCAAGAGACCCAGTACTTC CSADFQETQYF TRBV20-1 . TRBJ2-5 .
TGTGCCAGCAGCTCGACCGGGATTACTACCTACGAGCAGTACTTC CASSSTGITTYEQYF TRBV7-2 . TRBJ2-7 .
TGTGCCAGCAGCTCCAGAGGGCAGGCCGGATACAATGAGCAGTTCTTC CASSSRGQAGYNEQFF TRBV7-9 . TRBJ2-1 .
TGTGCCAGCAGCAAAGCGCTTTACCCAAAGACAGCGAAGGTCTCCTACGAGCAGTACTTC CASSKALYPKTAKVSYEQYF TRBV21-1 . TRBJ2-7 .
TGTGCCAGCAGTTACTCGGGACAGCTCTCTGGAAACACCATATATTTT CASSYSGQLSGNTIYF TRBV6-5 . TRBJ1-3 TRBD1
TGTGCCAGTACCCTCGCAGGGGCAGGCTCTCAGCCCCAGCATTTT CASTLAGAGSQPQHF TRBV19 . TRBJ1-5 .
TGCGCCAGCAGCTCGCTGGAGGGGAGCTATGGCTACACCTTC CASSSLEGSYGYTF TRBV5-1 once TRBJ1-2 .
TGTGCCAGCAGGGGGACAGGGTCTTTGGGCGAGCAGTACTTC CASRGTGSLGEQYF TRBV27 . TRBJ2-7 TRBD1
TGTGCCAGCAGCCGAGGACAGGGTAATGGCTACACCTTC CASSRGQGNGYTF TRBV7-3 . TRBJ1-2 TRBD1
TGTGCCAGCAGTGAATACAGGGGTAGTAATTCACCCCTCCACTTT CASSEYRGSNSPLHF TRBV25-1 . TRBJ1-6 .
TGTGCCAGCACTAAAACCGGGACAGGGTTATATGGCTACACCTTC CASTKTGTGLYGYTF TRBV2 . TRBJ1-2 TRBD1
TGTGCCAGCAGCATTCCGGGTGGAAACATTCAGTACTTC CASSIPGGNIQYF TRBV21-1 . TRBJ2-4 .
TGTGCCATCAGTGGACTAGATTCACCCCAAGAGACCCAGTACTTC CAISGLDSPQETQYF TRBV10-3 . TRBJ2-5 .
TGTGCCAGCAGCCCCTCCCTGAACACCATATATTTT CASSPSLNTIYF TRBV9 . TRBJ1-3 .
TGTGCCAGTAGTCCCCAGGGTAGTCAGCCCCAGCATTTT CASSPQGSQPQHF TRBV19 . TRBJ1-5 .
TGTGCCAGCAGCTTCCGCCTCCAAACGGGACAAAAGGACACTGAAGCTTTCTTT CASSFRLQTGQKDTEAFF TRBV7-8 . TRBJ1-1 .
TGTGCCAGCAGTTTATCTGGAAGCCCGGCGGCCTATGGCTACACCTTC CASSLSGSPAAYGYTF TRBV27 . TRBJ1-2 .
TGTGCCAGCAGCTTTACCGACAGGGGCAACAATGAGCAGTTCTTC CASSFTDRGNNEQFF TRBV7-9 . TRBJ2-1 TRBD1